Presented here are 23 T cell receptor beta chains from one specimen sequenced in a study of glioma-infiltrating T cells after dendritic cell vaccination. Clones were sequenced by immunoSEQ multiplex PCR, and TCRdb holds only the in-frame ones, with some missing. The table has around 100,000 clones, 80% to 90% seen once. Sequenced material: blood, taken before dendritic cell vaccination. Every receptor here comes from a human donor with glioblastoma.

The chain links TRBV27 to TRBJ2-7, with 10 bases fitting TRBD1. This CDR3 is 14 amino acids long. Germline trimming cut 5 bases from V and 3 bases from J; bases unmatched to any gene: 4. Germline loops: CDR1 MNHEY, CDR2 SMNVEV (reference sequence). The chain's CDR3 is CASSPGTGVYEQYF. For the CDR3, the DNA is TGTGCCAGCAGTCCCGGGACAGGGGTCTACGAGCAGTACTTC.

The chain carries TRBV19 and TRBJ2-7; TRBD1 agrees at 7 bases. The trim removed 2 bases at V and 7 bases at J, leaving 8 bases unmatched. Germline loops: CDR1 LNHDA, CDR2 SQIVND (reference sequence). The CDR3 contains 14 residues. CDR3 in DNA: TGTGCCAGTAGTATAAGACAGGGAGCTGTTGAGCAGTACTTC. Translating it yields CASSIRQGAVEQYF.

J is TRBJ2-5 and V is TRBV5-1, with D perhaps TRBD2 (6 bases). The J call may not be correct, given that the DNA end is closer to TRBJ2-7. Germline CDR1 reads SGHRS; CDR2 reads YFSETQ. The CDR3 runs 14 residues. CDR3 protein: CASSLSLEGGEQYF. The DNA for the CDR3 is TGCGCCAGCAGCTTAAGTTTGGAGGGCGGCGAGCAGTACTTC.

J is TRBJ2-3 and V is TRBV4-2; 8 bases are a match to TRBD2. The CDR3 runs to 16 residues. V lost 0 bases and J lost 5; bases outside the gene matches: 7. Germline assignment: CDR1 LGHNA and CDR2 YNFKEQ. The CDR3 DNA follows: TGTGCCAGCAGCCAAGAGGCACCGGGGGGGGTAGATACGCAGTATTTT. Its protein is CASSQEAPGGVDTQYF.

J is TRBJ2-7 and V is TRBV10-1, with TRBD1 matching 11 bases. After removal of 4 bases from V and 5 bases from J, the junction contained 4 bases not matched to a gene. Germline V gene sequence: CDR1 WNHNN, CDR2 SYGVQD (reference sequence). The CDR3 is made up of 14 amino acids. CDR3 sequence: CASSAGTGGDEQYF. The CDR3 nucleotides read TGCGCCAGCAGTGCCGGGACAGGGGGGGACGAGCAGTACTTC.

This clone has a count of ten or more. This rearrangement joins TRBV16 to TRBJ2-1; weak D call: TRBD2 (6 bases). This CDR3 is built from 15 residues. V lost 1 base to trimming and J lost 2 bases, with 9 bases between them. Per germline, CDR1 KGHSY and CDR2 FQNENV. CDR3 nucleotides: TGTGCCAGCAGCCAATTGGAGGGCCCCTACAATGAGCAGTTCTTC. Amino acid sequence: CASSQLEGPYNEQFF. The full variable domain, completed using reference TRBV16 and TRBJ2-1, is GEEVAQTPKHLVRGEGQKAKLYCAPIKGHSYVFWYQQVLKNEFKFLISFQNENVFDETGMPKERFSAKCLPNSPCSLEIQATKLEDSAVYFCASSQLEGPYNEQFFGPGTRLTVL.

The V and J genes are TRBV4-1 and TRBJ2-1; maybe TRBD1 (5 bases). CDR3 length equals 13 residues. Germline V CDR1 and CDR2: MGHRA, YSYEKL. With 1 base removed from V and 12 bases from J, the gap between germline ends came to 13 bases. The CDR3 coding sequence is TGCGCCAGCAGCCAAGCAGGGCTCCTCGCGCAGTTCTTC. Residues: CASSQAGLLAQFF.

The chain is built from TRBV21-1 and TRBJ2-7; TRBD2, the table's D call, was not compared with the DNA. TRBV21-1 is a pseudogene locus. The CDR3 runs to 14 residues. This CDR3 is CASSKFMTLGEQYF. The CDR3 DNA is TGTGCCAGCAGCAAATTTATGACCCTCGGGGAGCAGTACTTC.

The rearrangement joins TRBV6-1 to TRBJ2-7; D perhaps matches TRBD1 (5 bases). The V gene's germline CDR1 is MNHNS and CDR2 SASEGT. The CDR3 loop spans 13 amino acids. V lost 6 bases, J lost 5 bases, and 14 bases lay in between. The CDR3 coding sequence is TGTGCCAGCAGGTGGCAGGGTCGTGACGAGCAGTACTTC. Its protein is CASRWQGRDEQYF.

This chain connects TRBV14 to TRBJ2-2, with D uncertain. The V gene's germline CDR1 is SGHDN and CDR2 FVKESK. The CDR3 is 13 residues long. Trimming took off 1 base at V and 4 bases at J, with 4 bases between the two ends. CDR3 sequence: CASSQVFTGELFF. The DNA of the CDR3 is TGTGCCAGCAGCCAAGTATTCACCGGGGAGCTGTTTTTT.

The V and J genes are TRBV19 and TRBJ1-2; TRBD1 matches at 7 bases. The CDR3 extends over 13 amino acids. V lost 6 bases to trimming and J lost 2 bases; unmatched junction nucleotides: 3. From germline, CDR1 is LNHDA and CDR2 SQIVND (reference sequence). This CDR3 reads CASSMDRNYGYTF. CDR3 coding DNA: TGTGCCAGTAGCATGGACAGGAACTATGGCTACACCTTC.

The CDR3 nucleotides read TGTGCCTGGGGACAGGGGACATTCAATCAGCCCCAGCATTTT. It is translated as CAWGQGTFNQPQHF. This chain connects TRBV30 to TRBJ1-5, with 9 bases that match TRBD1. V lost 5 bases and J lost 3; bases outside the gene matches: 5. CDR1 is GTSNPN, CDR2 SVGIG, per germline (reference sequence). The CDR3 is 14 residues long. Variable domain in full (rest from reference TRBV30 and TRBJ1-5): SQTIHQWPATLVQPVGSPLSLECTVEGTSNPNLYWYRQAAGRGLQLLFYSVGIGQISSEVPQNLSASRPQDRQFILSSKKLLLSDSGFYLCAWGQGTFNQPQHFGDGTRLSIL.

J is TRBJ1-1 and V is TRBV11-2; the D is unclear. The CDR3 covers 14 residues. Between the trimmed V and J ends, which lost 4 bases and 2 bases, there was a span of 11 bases. Germline V lookup: CDR1 SGHAT, CDR2 FQNNGV. The DNA of the CDR3 is TGTGCCAGCAGCTCCTGGGTAGCAAACACTGAAGCTTTCTTT. It is translated as CASSSWVANTEAFF.

The chain uses TRBV6-1 and TRBJ1-3; no reliable D call. The germline V gene has CDR1 MNHNS and CDR2 SASEGT. Between the trimmed V and J ends, which lost 3 bases and 8 bases, there was a span of 17 bases. The length of the CDR3 is 15 residues. CDR3 sequence: CASSEWRAAGDTIYF. The CDR3 DNA is TGTGCCAGCAGTGAGTGGAGGGCGGCTGGGGACACCATATATTTT.

V and J are TRBV11-3 and TRBJ2-2; TRBD1 is a possible D gene (6 bases). This CDR3 is built from 14 residues. Trimming cost V 4 bases and J 6 bases, with 12 bases left between them. Germline values: CDR1 SGHNT, CDR2 YENEEA. The CDR3 coding sequence is TGTGCCAGCAGCTCTGGACAGATTCCCGGGGAGCTGTTTTTT. It specifies CASSSGQIPGELFF.

In this sample, this clone turned up once. The V gene is TRBV6-6, the J gene TRBJ1-1, with D hard to call. Germline lookup yields CDR1 MNHNY and CDR2 SVGAGI (reference sequence). The CDR3 contains 16 residues. The germline V and J ends were trimmed by 7 bases and 6 bases, with 24 bases remaining between them. CDR3 DNA sequence: TGTGCCAGCACCCCGCCGGGATACACGCGTGGGGCTGAAGCTTTCTTT. Its protein product is CASTPPGYTRGAEAFF.

The chain is built from TRBV6-5 and TRBJ2-1, with 8 bases aligning to TRBD2. Germline loops: CDR1 MNHEY, CDR2 SVGAGI. The CDR3 sequence is 14 residues long. The J segment lost 6 bases and the V segment lost 7 bases, leaving 8 bases of the junction unmatched. CDR3 protein: CASTRPGGSNEQFF. CDR3 in DNA: TGTGCCAGCACTAGACCGGGAGGGTCCAATGAGCAGTTCTTC.

The chain joins TRBV13 to TRBJ2-6, with 9 bases that match TRBD1. Germline CDR1 and CDR2: PRHDT and FYEKMQ (reference sequence). The V segment lost 5 bases and the J segment 4 bases; nucleotides outside the gene matches: 15. This CDR3 has 19 residues. CDR3 in DNA: TGTGCCAGCAGCCCATTGACAGGGGGATTCAAATCCGGGGCCAACGTCCTGACTTTC. Its protein product is CASSPLTGGFKSGANVLTF.

The V gene is TRBV11-3, the J gene TRBJ2-7, with 8 bases that match TRBD2. This CDR3 is 15 amino acids long. Germline V gene data show CDR1 as SGHNT and CDR2 as YENEEA. Losses at the gene ends were 4 bases for V and 2 bases for J; bases not matched to a gene: 7. Here the CDR3 DNA reads TGTGCCAGCAGCTCCGACTCGGGGGGGCCCTACGAGCAGTACTTC. It encodes CASSSDSGGPYEQYF. Supplemented by reference TRBV11-3 and TRBJ2-7, the full variable domain reads EAGVVQSPRYKIIEKKQPVAFWCNPISGHNTLYWYLQNLGQGPELLIRYENEEAVDDSQLPKDRFSAERLKGVDSTLKIQPAELGDSAVYLCASSSDSGGPYEQYFGPGTRLTVT.

J is TRBJ2-3 and V is TRBV2, with 13 bases that match TRBD2. The CDR3 totals 16 residues. The ends lost 0 bases at V and 4 bases at J; junction bases unmatched: 1. Germline V gives CDR1 SNHLY, CDR2 FYNNEI. CDR3 residues: CASSEALAGGSDTQYF. The CDR3 DNA sequence: TGTGCCAGCAGTGAAGCACTAGCGGGGGGGTCAGATACGCAGTATTTT.

V and J are TRBV5-1 and TRBJ2-7, with 7 bases identical to TRBD2. The J call may be faulty, since TRBJ2-1 better matches the DNA end. The CDR3 covers 15 residues. Germline V CDR1 and CDR2: SGHRS, YFSETQ. Written as DNA, the CDR3 is TGCGCCAGCAGCTTGGTAGCGGGCCTATACAATGAGCAGTTCTTC. This gives the protein CASSLVAGLYNEQFF.

The chain uses TRBV4-1 and TRBJ2-3; 9 bases agree with TRBD1. Per the germline V gene, CDR1 is MGHRA and CDR2 is YSYEKL. V was clipped by 2 bases and J by 6 bases; unmatched bases: 27. The CDR3 has 22 residues. CDR3 sequence: CASSQSVGSKIQDRGLWDTQYF. Here the CDR3 DNA reads TGCGCCAGCAGCCAATCAGTCGGGTCGAAGATCCAGGACAGGGGCTTGTGGGATACGCAGTATTTT.

Only a few counts were recorded for this clone. This chain joins TRBV12-5 and TRBJ1-3; the match to TRBD1 covers 7 bases. This CDR3 has 15 residues. Germline CDR1 and CDR2: LGHNT and FRNRAP. V trimming: 5 bases; J trimming: 0 bases; junction bases outside the gene matches: 4. The CDR3, as DNA: TGTGCTAGTGGTGGGACAGCGCTCTCTGGAAACACCATATATTTT. Protein: CASGGTALSGNTIYF.